These 2 T cell receptor beta chains share one sample of origin, sequenced in a study of T-cell memory formation after mild COVID-19. One entry per CDR3 protein, called by TCRdb with MiXCR from the 5' RACE reads. Of 92,000 or so distinct CDR3 sequences in the sample, over 13% were seen once. Sequenced material: PBMCs or a T cell subset sorted from them (not recorded which). All receptors derive from a young man who had mild COVID-19 (a few samples of this study predate the infection). Cell type and time point are not known.

The V call is TRBV30, the J call TRBJ1-1; the D is unclear. Deletions cut 2 bases from V and 6 bases from J, with 7 bases between. This CDR3 contains 11 residues. Germline CDR1 GTSNPN, CDR2 SVGIG (reference sequence). DNA of the CDR3: TGTGCCTGGAGTTCCATGGCTGAAGCTTTCTTT. Amino acids: CAWSSMAEAFF.

This chain joins TRBV14 and TRBJ2-7, with 12 bases matching TRBD1. Germline CDR1 and CDR2: SGHDN and FVKESK. The CDR3 consists of 15 residues. V was pared by 2 bases and J by 6 bases, with 5 bases of the junction left unmatched. This chain's CDR3 is CASSQWGQGAAEQYV. The CDR3 DNA is TGTGCCAGCAGCCAATGGGGACAGGGGGCCGCCGAGCAGTACGTC.